This TCR beta chain was observed in a study of tumor-infiltrating lymphocytes in primary liver carcinoma. For the study at large: These patients were men and women whose ages were 30 to 69 years. Whole-study findings and limits: Tumor region pairs shared more overlap than did tumor-adjacent and tumor-blood pairs. Tumor specimens were characterized by a significantly higher top-250-clone fraction than blood (p = 0.039).

Of note for this clonotype: Its target is not known.

Starting from 500 ng of total RNA, TCR beta cDNA was produced with a primer in the constant region. The TCR beta library was amplified through three nested multiplex PCR rounds in a modified ARM-PCR procedure. Use of TRBV1-TRBV30 forward primers with a C-beta reverse primer characterized the first two PCR rounds, which lasted about 9 cycles each. From the multiplex PCR reads, TCRdb called clonotypes with MiXCR, one entry per CDR3 protein. The table shows some 320,000 distinct CDR3 sequences, with 65% occurring only once. Out of unsorted whole blood came the blood RNA, and germline DNA was extracted as well. Germline V CDR1 and CDR2: SNHLY, FYNNEI. The CDR3 has 12 residues. The ends were cut back, 7 bases at V and 0 bases at J, with 7 bases in the middle.

The TCR originated in a man aged 40-55 years with primary liver carcinoma and hepatitis B virus infection. Material for sequencing was peripheral blood. The V call is TRBV2, the J call TRBJ2-7; no reliable D call. DNA for the CDR3: TGTGCCAGCATCTCGGTCTCCTACGAGCAGTACTTC. This gives the protein CASISVSYEQYF. The full variable domain, rest sourced from reference TRBV2 and TRBJ2-7, is EPEVTQTPSHQVTQMGQEVILRCVPISNHLYFYWYRQILGQKVEFLVSFYNNEISEKSEIFDDQFSVERPDGSNFTLKIRSTKLEDSAMYFCASISVSYEQYFGPGTRLTVT.